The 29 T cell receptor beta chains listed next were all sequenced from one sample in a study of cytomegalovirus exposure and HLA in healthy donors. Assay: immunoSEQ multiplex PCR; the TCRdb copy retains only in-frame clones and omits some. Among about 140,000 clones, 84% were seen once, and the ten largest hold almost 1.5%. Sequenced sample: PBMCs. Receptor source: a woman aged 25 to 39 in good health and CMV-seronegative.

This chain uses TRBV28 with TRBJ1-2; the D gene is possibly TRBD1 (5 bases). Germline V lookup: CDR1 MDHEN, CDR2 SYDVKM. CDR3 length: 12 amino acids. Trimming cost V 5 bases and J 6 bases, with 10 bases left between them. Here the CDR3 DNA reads TGTGCCAGCAGTCCCGGGACTAATGGCTACACCTTC. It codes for CASSPGTNGYTF.

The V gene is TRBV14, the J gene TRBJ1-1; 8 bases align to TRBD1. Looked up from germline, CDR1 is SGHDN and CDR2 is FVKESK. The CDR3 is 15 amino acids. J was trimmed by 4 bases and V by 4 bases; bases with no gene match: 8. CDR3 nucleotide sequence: TGTGCCAGCAGCCGGAGTGCAGGGGGCCTCACTGAAGCTTTCTTT. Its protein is CASSRSAGGLTEAFF. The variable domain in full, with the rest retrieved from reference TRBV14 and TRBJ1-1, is EAGVTQFPSHSVIEKGQTVTLRCDPISGHDNLYWYRRVMGKEIKFLLHFVKESKQDESGMPNNRFLAERTGGTYSTLKVQPAELEDSGVYFCASSRSAGGLTEAFFGQGTRLTVV.

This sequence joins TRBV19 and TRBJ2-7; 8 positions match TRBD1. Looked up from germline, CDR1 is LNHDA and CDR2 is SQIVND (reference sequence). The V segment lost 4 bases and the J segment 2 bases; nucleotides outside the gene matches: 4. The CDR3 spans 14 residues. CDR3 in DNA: TGTGCCAGTAGTACAGGACAGGGCACCTACGAGCAGTACTTC. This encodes CASSTGQGTYEQYF.

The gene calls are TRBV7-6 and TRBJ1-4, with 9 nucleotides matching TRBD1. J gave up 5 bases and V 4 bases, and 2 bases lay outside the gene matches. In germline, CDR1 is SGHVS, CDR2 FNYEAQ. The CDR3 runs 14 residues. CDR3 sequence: CASSSQGANEKLFF. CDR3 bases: TGTGCCAGCAGCTCACAGGGGGCAAATGAAAAACTGTTTTTT.

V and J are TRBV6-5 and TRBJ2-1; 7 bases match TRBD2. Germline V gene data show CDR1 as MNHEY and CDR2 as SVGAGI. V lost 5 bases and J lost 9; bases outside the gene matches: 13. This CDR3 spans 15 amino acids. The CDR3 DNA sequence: TGTGCCAGCAGTCGATCCGGGACGGGGGGTAGTGAGCAGTTCTTC. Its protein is CASSRSGTGGSEQFF.

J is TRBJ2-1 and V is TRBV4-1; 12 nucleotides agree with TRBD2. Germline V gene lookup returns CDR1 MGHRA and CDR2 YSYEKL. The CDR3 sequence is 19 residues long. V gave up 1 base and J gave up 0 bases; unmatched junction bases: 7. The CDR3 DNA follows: TGCGCCAGCAGCCAAGGGGAAATACTAGCGGGGGGCTCCTACAATGAGCAGTTCTTC. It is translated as CASSQGEILAGGSYNEQFF.

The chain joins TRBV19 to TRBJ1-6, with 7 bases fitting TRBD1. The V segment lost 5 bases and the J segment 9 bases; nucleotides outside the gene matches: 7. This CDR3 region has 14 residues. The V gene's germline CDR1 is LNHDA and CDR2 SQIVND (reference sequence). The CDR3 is CASSHDRARSPLHF. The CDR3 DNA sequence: TGTGCCAGTAGTCATGACAGGGCTCGTTCACCCCTCCACTTT.

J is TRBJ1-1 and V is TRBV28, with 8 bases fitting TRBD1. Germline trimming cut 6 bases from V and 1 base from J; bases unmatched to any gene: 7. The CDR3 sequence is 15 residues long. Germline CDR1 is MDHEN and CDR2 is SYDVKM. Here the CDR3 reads CASRPTGGRNTEAFF. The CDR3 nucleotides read TGTGCCAGCAGGCCAACAGGGGGGCGGAACACTGAAGCTTTCTTT.

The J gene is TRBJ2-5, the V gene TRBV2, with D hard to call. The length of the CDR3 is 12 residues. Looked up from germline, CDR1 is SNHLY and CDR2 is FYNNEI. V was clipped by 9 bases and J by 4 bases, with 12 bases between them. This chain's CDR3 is CASMKSGETQYF. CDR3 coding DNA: TGTGCCAGTATGAAATCAGGAGAGACCCAGTACTTC.

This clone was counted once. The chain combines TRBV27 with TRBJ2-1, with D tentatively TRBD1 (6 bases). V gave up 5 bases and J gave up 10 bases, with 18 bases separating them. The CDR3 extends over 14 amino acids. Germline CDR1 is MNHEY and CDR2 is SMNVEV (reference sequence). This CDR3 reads CASSLIQGVSEQFF. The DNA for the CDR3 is TGTGCCAGCAGTCTCATACAGGGTGTCTCGGAGCAGTTCTTC.

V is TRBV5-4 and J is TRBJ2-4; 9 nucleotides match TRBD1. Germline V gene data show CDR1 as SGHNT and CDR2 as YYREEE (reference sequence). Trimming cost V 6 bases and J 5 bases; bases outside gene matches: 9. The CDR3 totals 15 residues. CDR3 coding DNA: TGTGCCAGCACAACAGGGGGCCAGCTGGAAAACATTCAGTACTTC. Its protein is CASTTGGQLENIQYF.

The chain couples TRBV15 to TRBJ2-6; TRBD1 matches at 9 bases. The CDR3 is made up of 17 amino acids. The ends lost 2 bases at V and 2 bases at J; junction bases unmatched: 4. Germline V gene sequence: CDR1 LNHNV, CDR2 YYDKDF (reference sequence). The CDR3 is CATSRQQGAAGANVLTF. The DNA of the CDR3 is TGTGCCACCAGCAGACAACAGGGGGCGGCTGGGGCCAACGTCCTGACTTTC.

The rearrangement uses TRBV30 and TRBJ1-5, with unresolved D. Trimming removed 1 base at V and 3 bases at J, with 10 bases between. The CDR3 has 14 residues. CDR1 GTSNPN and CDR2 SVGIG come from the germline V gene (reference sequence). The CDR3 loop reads CAWSDLGFNQPQHF. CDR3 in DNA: TGTGCCTGGAGTGATCTAGGCTTCAATCAGCCCCAGCATTTT. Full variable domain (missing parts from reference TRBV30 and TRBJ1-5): SQTIHQWPATLVQPVGSPLSLECTVEGTSNPNLYWYRQAAGRGLQLLFYSVGIGQISSEVPQNLSASRPQDRQFILSSKKLLLSDSGFYLCAWSDLGFNQPQHFGDGTRLSIL.

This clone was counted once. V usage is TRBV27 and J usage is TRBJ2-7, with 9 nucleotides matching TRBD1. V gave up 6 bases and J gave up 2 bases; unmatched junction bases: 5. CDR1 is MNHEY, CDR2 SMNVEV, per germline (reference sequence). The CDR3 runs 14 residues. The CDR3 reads CASSPGQGPYEQYF. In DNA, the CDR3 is TGTGCCAGCAGCCCGGGACAGGGACCCTACGAGCAGTACTTC.

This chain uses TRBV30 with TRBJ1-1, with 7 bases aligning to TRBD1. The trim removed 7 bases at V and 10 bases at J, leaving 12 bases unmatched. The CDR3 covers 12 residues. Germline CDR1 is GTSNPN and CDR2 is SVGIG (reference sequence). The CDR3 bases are TGTGCCTCCAGACAGGGAATAAATAGAGCTTTCTTT. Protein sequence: CASRQGINRAFF.

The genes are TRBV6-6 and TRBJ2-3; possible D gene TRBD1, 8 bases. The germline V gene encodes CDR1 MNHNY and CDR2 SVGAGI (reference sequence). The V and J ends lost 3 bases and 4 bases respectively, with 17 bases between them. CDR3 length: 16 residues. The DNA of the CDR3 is TGTGCCAGCAGTTATGCCACAGGGGGAGGGTCAGATACGCAGTATTTT. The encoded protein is CASSYATGGGSDTQYF.

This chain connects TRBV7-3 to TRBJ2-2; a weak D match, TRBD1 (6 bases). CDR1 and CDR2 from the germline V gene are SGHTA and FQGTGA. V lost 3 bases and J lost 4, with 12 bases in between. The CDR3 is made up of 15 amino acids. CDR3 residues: CASSFWGLGTGELFF. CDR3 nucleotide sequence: TGTGCCAGCAGCTTCTGGGGGCTCGGCACCGGGGAGCTGTTTTTT.

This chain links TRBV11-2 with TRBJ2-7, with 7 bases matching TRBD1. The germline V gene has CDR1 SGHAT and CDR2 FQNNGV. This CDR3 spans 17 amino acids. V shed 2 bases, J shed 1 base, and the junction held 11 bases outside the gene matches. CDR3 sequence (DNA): TGTGCCAGCAGCTTATTCTCTGTGGCAGGGGGTTCCTACGAGCAGTACTTC. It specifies CASSLFSVAGGSYEQYF.

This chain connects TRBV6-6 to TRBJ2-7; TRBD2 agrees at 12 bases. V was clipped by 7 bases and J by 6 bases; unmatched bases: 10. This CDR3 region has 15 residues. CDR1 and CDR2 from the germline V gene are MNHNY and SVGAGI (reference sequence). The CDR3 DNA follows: TGTGCCAGCACTGCGACAAGGACTAGCGGGGTCGAGCAGTACTTC. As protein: CASTATRTSGVEQYF.

The CDR3 loop reads CASSGWGEGSYNEQFF. CDR3 bases: TGTGCCAGCAGCGGATGGGGTGAGGGCTCCTACAATGAGCAGTTCTTC. The chain carries TRBV9 and TRBJ2-1, with D possibly matching TRBD2 (5 bases). Trimming stripped 3 bases from V and 0 bases from J, with 13 bases between. Germline CDR1 is SGDLS and CDR2 is YYNGEE. This CDR3 has 16 amino acids.

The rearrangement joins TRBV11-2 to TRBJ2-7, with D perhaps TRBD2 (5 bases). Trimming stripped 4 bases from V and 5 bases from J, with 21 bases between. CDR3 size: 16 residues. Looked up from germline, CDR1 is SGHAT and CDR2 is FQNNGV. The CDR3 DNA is TGTGCCAGCAGCTGGACTTGGGGAGCGGCAGACAACGAGCAGTACTTC. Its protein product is CASSWTWGAADNEQYF.

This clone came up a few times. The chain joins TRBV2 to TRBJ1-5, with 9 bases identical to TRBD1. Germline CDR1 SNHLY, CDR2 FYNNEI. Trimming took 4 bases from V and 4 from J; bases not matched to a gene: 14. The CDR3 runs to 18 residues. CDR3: CASSASTGTGSRNQPQHF. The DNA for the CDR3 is TGTGCCAGCAGTGCGTCGACCGGGACAGGGTCCAGAAATCAGCCCCAGCATTTT.

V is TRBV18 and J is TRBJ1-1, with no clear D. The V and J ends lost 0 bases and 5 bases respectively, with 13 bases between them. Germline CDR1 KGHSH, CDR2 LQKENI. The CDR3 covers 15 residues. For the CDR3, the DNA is TGTGCCAGCTCACCACCGGGAGGTTTGAGGACTGAAGCTTTCTTT. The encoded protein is CASSPPGGLRTEAFF. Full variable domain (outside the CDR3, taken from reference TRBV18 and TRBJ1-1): NAGVMQNPRHLVRRRGQEARLRCSPMKGHSHVYWYRQLPEEGLKFMVYLQKENIIDESGMPKERFSAEFPKEGPSILRIQQVVRGDSAAYFCASSPPGGLRTEAFFGQGTRLTVV.

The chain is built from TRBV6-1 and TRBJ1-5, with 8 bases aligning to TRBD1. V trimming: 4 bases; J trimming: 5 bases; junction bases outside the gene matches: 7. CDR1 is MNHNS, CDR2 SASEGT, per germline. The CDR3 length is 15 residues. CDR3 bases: TGTGCCAGCAGTGTGACGGACAGGGCCGATCAGCCCCAGCATTTT. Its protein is CASSVTDRADQPQHF.

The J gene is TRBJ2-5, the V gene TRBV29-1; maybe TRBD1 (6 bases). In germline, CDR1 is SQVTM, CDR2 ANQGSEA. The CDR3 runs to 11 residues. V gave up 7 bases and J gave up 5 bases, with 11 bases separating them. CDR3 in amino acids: CSARGWETQYF. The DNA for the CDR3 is TGCAGCGCCAGGGGTTGGGAGACCCAGTACTTC.

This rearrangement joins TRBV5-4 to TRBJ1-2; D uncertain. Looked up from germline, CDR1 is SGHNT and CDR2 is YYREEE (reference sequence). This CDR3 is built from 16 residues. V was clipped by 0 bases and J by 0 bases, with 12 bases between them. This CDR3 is CASSLAGRIANYGYTF. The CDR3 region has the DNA TGTGCCAGCAGCTTGGCCGGCAGGATAGCTAACTATGGCTACACCTTC.

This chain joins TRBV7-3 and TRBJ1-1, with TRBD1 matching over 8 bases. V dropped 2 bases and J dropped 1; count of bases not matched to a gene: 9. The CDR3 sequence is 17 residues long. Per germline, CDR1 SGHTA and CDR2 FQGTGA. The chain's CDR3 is CASSLQPPGTGNTEAFF. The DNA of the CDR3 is TGTGCCAGCAGCTTACAACCGCCAGGGACAGGGAACACTGAAGCTTTCTTT.

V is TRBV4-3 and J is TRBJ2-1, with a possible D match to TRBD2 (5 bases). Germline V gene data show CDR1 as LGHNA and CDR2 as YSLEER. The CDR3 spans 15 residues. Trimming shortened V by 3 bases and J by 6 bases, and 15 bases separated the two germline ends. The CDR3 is CASSHLTAAGNEQFF. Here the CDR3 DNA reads TGCGCCAGCAGCCACCTCACTGCCGCGGGCAATGAGCAGTTCTTC.

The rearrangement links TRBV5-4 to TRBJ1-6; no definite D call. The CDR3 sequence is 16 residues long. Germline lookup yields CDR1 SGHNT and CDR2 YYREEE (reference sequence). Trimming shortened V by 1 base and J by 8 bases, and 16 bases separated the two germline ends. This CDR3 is CASSLRRRRDDSPLHF. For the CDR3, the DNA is TGTGCCAGCAGCTTGAGGCGGCGGAGGGATGATTCACCCCTCCACTTT. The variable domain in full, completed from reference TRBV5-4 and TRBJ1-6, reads ETGVTQSPTHLIKTRGQQVTLRCSSQSGHNTVSWYQQALGQGPQFIFQYYREEENGRGNFPPRFSGLQFPNYSSELNVNALELDDSALYLCASSLRRRRDDSPLHFGNGTRLTVT.